The sequence of this T cell receptor beta chain was determined in a study of blood T cell repertoires in COVID-19. Libraries were prepared by immunoSEQ multiplex PCR; TCRdb keeps only in-frame clonotypes and omits some of them. The table has approximately 190,000 clones, roughly 80% seen once. This TCR was recovered from a man aged 30-40 years with active or convalescent COVID-19. Sequenced material: peripheral blood.

In DNA form, the CDR3 reads TGCGCCAGCAGCCCCAGCACCCGCGGCGAGCAGTACGTC. Translation gives CASSPSTRGEQYV. The rearrangement links TRBV5-1 to TRBJ2-7; D unresolved. The germline V gene has CDR1 SGHRS and CDR2 YFSETQ. V lost 4 bases and J 6 bases, leaving 14 bases between the germline ends. There are 13 residues in the CDR3.